What follows describes a single T cell receptor beta chain. The antigen is not known. The sample is drawn from a study of cytomegalovirus exposure and HLA in healthy donors. Study-wide results and caveats: Under in vitro conditions, three CMV-associated chains were confirmed as specific for CMV antigens. Follow-up analysis later connected one missense variant in DCLRE1C with trimming of TCR beta V- and J-genes.

The PCR used 60 Vbeta and 13 Jbeta primers. In the source study's methods: In a later analysis, about 12 million of 65 million to 90 million unique beta chains occurred in at least two donors. The assay was immunoSEQ multiplex PCR, and TCRdb's table has in-frame clones only and misses some. V, J and clone size were drawn from that table, and D and trimming were deduced from the DNA. The sample consists of around 150,000 clones, around 90% of them appearing once. Sequenced sample: PBMCs. The TCR sequence derives from a woman in her 40s in good health and CMV-seronegative.

The CDR3: CASSVNSGNTAGELFF. CDR3 DNA: TGTGCCAGCAGCGTCAATAGCGGGAACACGGCCGGGGAGCTGTTTTTT. The rearrangement links TRBV7-9 to TRBJ2-2; TRBD2 matches at 8 bases. The J segment lost 6 bases and the V segment lost 5 bases, leaving 11 bases of the junction unmatched. The CDR3 sequence is 16 residues long. Germline V gene lookup returns CDR1 SEHNR and CDR2 FQNEAQ (reference sequence).